Below are 31 T cell receptor beta chains sequenced from a single sample in a study of a mutant IDH1 vaccine in newly diagnosed glioma. No antigen is known for these receptors. Regarding time point: week 35, safety follow-up. What each vaccine dose contained was 300 ug of mutant IDH1 20-mer peptide, accompanied by topical imiquimod. TCRdb's table, derived via immunoSEQ multiplex PCR, lists solely in-frame clones and lacks some. Of 30,000 to 40,000 clones detected, approximately 78% appear once; the ten largest clones hold around 6.8%. The starting material was PBMCs, obtained from a glioma patient whose treatment included an IDH1 peptide vaccine. These receptors were obtained from a woman between 18 and 29 years old with glioma.

This rearrangement joins TRBV27 to TRBJ1-2, with D uncertain. Germline V gene data show CDR1 as MNHEY and CDR2 as SMNVEV (reference sequence). The CDR3 runs 19 residues. Trimming took off 4 bases at V and 4 bases at J, with 28 bases between the two ends. CDR3: CASSSLLTGMGVVSYGYTF. The CDR3 DNA sequence: TGTGCCAGCAGTTCCCTACTCACTGGGATGGGTGTAGTATCCTATGGCTACACCTTC.

The rearrangement joins TRBV29-1 to TRBJ2-5, with D unresolved. Germline CDR1 and CDR2: SQVTM and ANQGSEA. The CDR3 spans 13 residues. The germline V and J ends were trimmed by 3 bases and 4 bases, with 12 bases remaining between them. Here the CDR3 reads CSVEFRNLETQYF. CDR3 nucleotide sequence: TGCAGCGTTGAGTTCAGGAATTTAGAGACCCAGTACTTC.

The genes are TRBV6-5 and TRBJ2-4; 10 nucleotides agree with TRBD1. The V gene's germline CDR1 is MNHEY and CDR2 SVGAGI. Trimming cost V 5 bases and J 1 base; bases outside gene matches: 2. The CDR3 is 15 amino acids. The CDR3 protein is CASSRDRGAKNIQYF. The CDR3 region has the DNA TGTGCCAGCAGTCGGGACAGGGGTGCCAAAAACATTCAGTACTTC.

The chain couples TRBV5-1 to TRBJ2-7; no firm D call. The CDR3 contains 14 residues. The germline V gene has CDR1 SGHRS and CDR2 YFSETQ. V was shortened by 0 bases and J by 3 bases, with 10 bases between the two germline ends. CDR3 sequence reads: CASSLGRTLYEQYF. CDR3 nucleotide sequence: TGCGCCAGCAGCTTGGGTCGGACCCTCTACGAGCAGTACTTC. Filled out from reference TRBV5-1 and TRBJ2-7, the complete variable domain reads KAGVTQTPRYLIKTRGQQVTLSCSPISGHRSVSWYQQTPGQGLQFLFEYFSETQRNKGNFPGRFSGRQFSNSRSEMNVSTLELGDSALYLCASSLGRTLYEQYFGPGTRLTVT.

The DNA for the CDR3 is TGCAGCGTTGAGCAGGGGGCTAATGAAAAACTGTTTTTT. Its protein product is CSVEQGANEKLFF. J is TRBJ1-4 and V is TRBV29-1; 7 bases map to TRBD1. V was pared by 3 bases and J by 3 bases, with 1 base of the junction left unmatched. The CDR3 loop spans 13 amino acids. The V gene's germline CDR1 is SQVTM and CDR2 ANQGSEA.

The chain carries TRBV5-6 and TRBJ2-1; D call uncertain. CDR1 is SGHDT, CDR2 YYEEEE, per germline. The ends were cut back, 2 bases at V and 5 bases at J, with 5 bases in the middle. CDR3 size: 12 residues. The DNA of the CDR3 is TGTGCCAGCAGCTTCAGTCACAATGAGCAGTTCTTC. Amino acids: CASSFSHNEQFF.

This chain uses TRBV5-6 with TRBJ1-5, with D perhaps TRBD1 (5 bases). V was shortened by 0 bases and J by 0 bases, with 10 bases between the two germline ends. Germline V gene data show CDR1 as SGHDT and CDR2 as YYEEEE. The CDR3 sequence is 16 residues long. CDR3 coding DNA: TGTGCCAGCAGCTTGGGCAGGGAATATAGCAATCAGCCCCAGCATTTT. Amino acid sequence: CASSLGREYSNQPQHF. Using reference TRBV5-6 and TRBJ1-5 for the parts outside the CDR3, the full variable domain is DAGVTQSPTHLIKTRGQQVTLRCSPKSGHDTVSWYQQALGQGPQFIFQYYEEEERQRGNFPDRFSGHQFPNYSSELNVNALLLGDSALYLCASSLGREYSNQPQHFGDGTRLSIL.

This chain connects TRBV11-2 to TRBJ1-2, with D uncertain. The length of the CDR3 is 15 residues. The germline V and J ends were trimmed by 4 bases and 5 bases, with 17 bases remaining between them. CDR1 SGHAT and CDR2 FQNNGV come from the germline V gene. The DNA of the CDR3 is TGTGCCAGCAGCTCCGGAGTCCTCCTCTATTATGGCTACACCTTC. Its translation: CASSSGVLLYYGYTF.

The V gene is TRBV5-4, the J gene TRBJ2-7, with TRBD2 identical over 10 bases. This CDR3 comprises 16 residues. Germline values: CDR1 SGHNT, CDR2 YYREEE (reference sequence). V was clipped by 4 bases and J by 5 bases; unmatched bases: 12. CDR3 sequence (DNA): TGTGCCAGCAGCACCCGAACCCTAGCGGGGGTGGACGAGCAGTACTTC. Amino acids: CASSTRTLAGVDEQYF.

In this sample, this clone turned up once. The rearrangement joins TRBV27 to TRBJ2-3; the D gene is possibly TRBD1 (5 bases). The CDR3 is 16 residues long. Germline V gene sequence: CDR1 MNHEY, CDR2 SMNVEV (reference sequence). The ends were cut back, 0 bases at V and 4 bases at J, with 14 bases in the middle. The CDR3 coding sequence is TGTGCCAGCAGTTTATCGCCCCAGGGTATAGCAGATACGCAGTATTTT. Translated, it gives CASSLSPQGIADTQYF.

V and J are TRBV2 and TRBJ2-7, with D unresolved. The CDR3 is made up of 13 amino acids. V was trimmed by 1 base and J by 4 bases, leaving 8 bases between them. In germline, CDR1 is SNHLY, CDR2 FYNNEI. The CDR3 loop reads CASSEELRYEQYF. In DNA, the CDR3 is TGTGCCAGCAGTGAAGAACTTAGGTACGAGCAGTACTTC.

The rearrangement uses TRBV29-1 and TRBJ2-2; D is perhaps TRBD1 (5 bases). The V end lost 4 bases, the J end lost 0 bases, and 15 bases lay between the germline ends. This CDR3 is 16 amino acids long. Per germline, CDR1 SQVTM and CDR2 ANQGSEA. The CDR3 nucleotides read TGCAGCGTTGGGCAGGGCCCCGTTTCGAACACCGGGGAGCTGTTTTTT. Its protein product is CSVGQGPVSNTGELFF.

The chain combines TRBV11-3 with TRBJ2-7; 9 positions agree with TRBD2. Germline CDR1 and CDR2: SGHNT and YENEEA. The CDR3 loop spans 15 amino acids. The V and J ends lost 1 base and 1 base, in that order; junction bases with no gene match: 2. In nucleotides, the CDR3 is TGTGCCAGCAGCTTAGGGCGGGGGGGGTCCTACGAGCAGTACTTC. Translation gives CASSLGRGGSYEQYF.

This chain uses TRBV28 with TRBJ2-7; tentative D call: TRBD1 (6 bases). Trimming shortened V by 5 bases and J by 5 bases, and 16 bases separated the two germline ends. Per the germline V gene, CDR1 is MDHEN and CDR2 is SYDVKM. This CDR3 is 14 amino acids long. CDR3 nucleotide sequence: TGTGCCAGCAGTATCGCAGGGGTTCGCAACGAGCAGTACTTC. Translation gives CASSIAGVRNEQYF.

The chain has TRBV5-1 and TRBJ2-7; 9 nucleotides align to TRBD2. CDR1 is SGHRS, CDR2 YFSETQ, per germline. The CDR3 runs to 16 residues. With V trimmed by 0 bases and J by 5 bases, 9 bases remained unmatched. The CDR3, as DNA: TGCGCCAGCAGCTTGGAGTTAGCGGGAGTTTACAACGAGCAGTACTTC. Translated: CASSLELAGVYNEQYF.

The DNA of the CDR3 is TGTGCCAGCAGTGATTGGACACAATACAATGAGCAGTTCTTC. This gives the protein CASSDWTQYNEQFF. The chain uses TRBV2 and TRBJ2-1; tentatively, D is TRBD1 (5 bases). The germline CDR1 and CDR2 sequences are SNHLY and FYNNEI. The CDR3 is 14 amino acids. V was clipped by 3 bases and J by 4 bases, with 10 bases between them.

This chain uses TRBV12-5 with TRBJ1-1, with D maybe TRBD1 (6 bases). V lost 3 bases to trimming and J lost 4 bases, with 12 bases between them. The CDR3 has 14 residues. Germline-derived CDR1 and CDR2 are LGHNT and FRNRAP. Written as DNA, the CDR3 is TGTGCTAGTGGTTTTAGCGGGGGGGCCACTGAAGCTTTCTTT. This translates into CASGFSGGATEAFF.

V gene TRBV5-5 combines with J gene TRBJ1-1; D remains ambiguous. This CDR3 is built from 15 residues. V dropped 0 bases and J dropped 2 bases, with 11 bases sitting between them. Germline CDR1 is SGHKS and CDR2 is YYEKEE (reference sequence). The CDR3 DNA is TGTGCCAGCAGCTTGGTCGAAAGTCTCAACACTGAAGCTTTCTTT. Amino acids: CASSLVESLNTEAFF.

The chain joins TRBV27 to TRBJ1-2, with TRBD1 identical over 7 bases. Germline CDR1 is MNHEY and CDR2 is SMNVEV (reference sequence). CDR3 length equals 14 residues. Trimming at V came to 1 base and at J to 7 bases, leaving 6 bases not matched to a gene. The CDR3 DNA reads TGTGCCAGCAGTTTATATACAGGGGCGGGTGGCTACACCTTC. Its protein is CASSLYTGAGGYTF.

The V call is TRBV27, the J call TRBJ2-1; 8 bases fit TRBD2. This CDR3 spans 13 amino acids. Germline V gene sequence: CDR1 MNHEY, CDR2 SMNVEV (reference sequence). V shed 3 bases and J 8 bases; nucleotides not matched to a gene: 3. CDR3 nucleotides: TGTGCCAGCAGTTTCAGCGGGGGCTATGAGCAGTTCTTC. This translates into CASSFSGGYEQFF.

The CDR3, as DNA: TGTGCCAGCAGTCCAGGCGGACTCGGGGATGACTATGGCTACACCTTC. It is translated as CASSPGGLGDDYGYTF. V gene TRBV7-8 combines with J gene TRBJ1-2, with D uncertain. Trimming removed 6 bases from V and 3 bases from J, with 20 bases in between. This CDR3 region has 16 residues. Germline CDR1 SGHVS, CDR2 FQNEAQ.

The J gene is TRBJ2-7, the V gene TRBV7-2; 11 bases are shared with TRBD1. Germline V gene data show CDR1 as SGHTA and CDR2 as FQGNSA. Trimming at V came to 5 bases and at J to 7 bases, leaving 7 bases not matched to a gene. The CDR3 covers 14 residues. The CDR3 loop is CASSTGTGGWEQYF. In nucleotides, the CDR3 is TGTGCCAGCAGCACCGGGACAGGGGGGTGGGAGCAGTACTTC.

The chain recombines TRBV29-1 with TRBJ2-1, with 9 bases that match TRBD1. This CDR3 has 12 residues. CDR1 is SQVTM, CDR2 ANQGSEA, per germline. The ends lost 7 bases at V and 12 bases at J; junction bases unmatched: 10. The CDR3 loop reads CSARDRASGQFF. In nucleotides, the CDR3 is TGCAGCGCCCGGGACAGGGCCTCGGGGCAGTTCTTC.

This clone has more than one count but fewer than ten. In DNA form, the CDR3 reads TGTGCCAGCAGTAAGGACAGCTACTCTGGAAACACCATATATTTT. It codes for CASSKDSYSGNTIYF. J is TRBJ1-3 and V is TRBV2, with TRBD1 as a possible D gene (6 bases). Trimming shortened V by 5 bases and J by 0 bases, and 11 bases separated the two germline ends. Germline V lookup: CDR1 SNHLY, CDR2 FYNNEI. The CDR3 runs to 15 residues. The complete variable domain, with remaining parts taken from reference TRBV2 and TRBJ1-3, reads EPEVTQTPSHQVTQMGQEVILRCVPISNHLYFYWYRQILGQKVEFLVSFYNNEISEKSEIFDDQFSVERPDGSNFTLKIRSTKLEDSAMYFCASSKDSYSGNTIYFGEGSWLTVV.

This chain joins TRBV5-1 and TRBJ2-5; TRBD1 matches at 9 bases. The CDR3 sequence is 14 residues long. V was clipped by 3 bases and J by 5 bases; unmatched bases: 5. The germline V gene has CDR1 SGHRS and CDR2 YFSETQ. CDR3 DNA: TGCGCCAGCAGCTGGGTGACAGGGGGGGAGACCCAGTACTTC. Translating gives CASSWVTGGETQYF. Filled out from reference TRBV5-1 and TRBJ2-5, the complete variable domain reads KAGVTQTPRYLIKTRGQQVTLSCSPISGHRSVSWYQQTPGQGLQFLFEYFSETQRNKGNFPGRFSGRQFSNSRSEMNVSTLELGDSALYLCASSWVTGGETQYFGPGTRLLVL.

About this clone itself: At one end the junction does not follow the germline gene, possibly because of a read error. V and J are TRBV7-7 and TRBJ2-7; tentative D call: TRBD2 (5 bases). The length of the CDR3 is 13 residues. The germline V gene encodes CDR1 SSHAT and CDR2 FNYEAQ (reference sequence). DNA of the CDR3: TGTGCTAGCAGCTTAGACGGGGTGGGCGAGCAGTACTTC. Translation: CASSLDGVGEQYF.

The chain links TRBV6-5 to TRBJ1-2; D possibly corresponds to TRBD1 (5 bases). The CDR3 extends over 13 amino acids. Trimming stripped 2 bases from V and 6 bases from J, with 10 bases between. Germline V gives CDR1 MNHEY, CDR2 SVGAGI. The CDR3 reads CASSYIGDHGYTF. For the CDR3, the DNA is TGTGCCAGCAGTTACATAGGGGACCATGGCTACACCTTC.

The V gene is TRBV6-1, the J gene TRBJ1-3, with D perhaps TRBD1 (5 bases). Looked up from germline, CDR1 is MNHNS and CDR2 is SASEGT. Trimming removed 2 bases from V and 0 bases from J, with 23 bases in between. This CDR3 is built from 20 residues. As DNA, the CDR3 is TGTGCCAGCAGTGAACTTAGTCCGGGACTTACTTTATCCTCTGGAAACACCATATATTTT. It yields the protein CASSELSPGLTLSSGNTIYF.

The chain links TRBV19 to TRBJ2-4; D ambiguous. V was pared by 9 bases and J by 0 bases, with 21 bases between. The CDR3 totals 17 residues. Germline lookup yields CDR1 LNHDA and CDR2 SQIVND (reference sequence). CDR3: CARPPLGYGVAKNIQYF. CDR3 in DNA: TGTGCCAGACCCCCCCTGGGGTATGGGGTAGCCAAAAACATTCAGTACTTC.

The rearrangement links TRBV5-5 to TRBJ1-3; no clear D gene. Germline assignment: CDR1 SGHKS and CDR2 YYEKEE (reference sequence). The V end lost 4 bases, the J end lost 2 bases, and 10 bases lay between the germline ends. The CDR3 loop spans 14 amino acids. The chain's CDR3 is CASSPQSTGNTIYF. CDR3 DNA sequence: TGTGCCAGCAGCCCTCAGTCCACTGGAAACACCATATATTTT.

V gene TRBV10-3 combines with J gene TRBJ1-2, with 9 bases matching TRBD1. The CDR3 runs to 14 residues. V lost 3 bases to trimming and J lost 4 bases; unmatched junction nucleotides: 3. Per germline, CDR1 ENHRY and CDR2 SYGVKD. The CDR3 region is CAISDSQGAYGYTF. The DNA of the CDR3 is TGTGCCATCAGTGATTCACAGGGGGCCTATGGCTACACCTTC.